What follows are 6 T cell receptor beta chains derived from one specimen sequenced in a study of OX40 agonist ivuxolimab in advanced cancers. Profiled with immunoSEQ multiplex PCR; TCRdb holds only in-frame clones, not every one. Seen here are 60,000 to 65,000 clones, about 88% observed once, and the top ten hold 2.1%. The sample was CD4+ or CD8+ T cells sorted from blood, taken in a trial of the OX40 agonist ivuxolimab. These receptors all come from an adult with an advanced solid tumor such as melanoma, head and neck, liver or kidney cancer.

The chain employs TRBV6-5 and TRBJ1-5; 7 bases map to TRBD1. V lost 5 bases, J lost 4 bases, and 8 bases stayed unmatched. This CDR3 has 15 residues. Germline loops: CDR1 MNHEY, CDR2 SVGAGI. The CDR3 region is CASSPGQHYNQPQHF. Written as DNA, the CDR3 is TGTGCCAGCAGTCCGGGACAGCACTATAATCAGCCCCAGCATTTT.

This sequence joins TRBV10-1 and TRBJ2-7; tentatively, D is TRBD1 (6 bases). In germline, CDR1 is WNHNN, CDR2 SYGVQD (reference sequence). Trimming cost V 10 bases and J 4 bases, with 20 bases left between them. This CDR3 has 14 residues. CDR3 in amino acids: CAKTYRVWVYEQYF. CDR3 DNA: TGCGCCAAAACGTACAGGGTCTGGGTATACGAGCAGTACTTC.

The CDR3: CASSRPQGRNTEAFF. The CDR3, as DNA: TGTGCCAGTAGTAGGCCTCAGGGAAGGAACACTGAAGCTTTCTTT. The V and J genes are TRBV19 and TRBJ1-1; a weak D match, TRBD1 (5 bases). Trimming took off 4 bases at V and 1 base at J, with 13 bases between the two ends. The CDR3 length is 15 residues. CDR1 and CDR2 from the germline V gene are LNHDA and SQIVND (reference sequence).

This clone was observed a few times. The chain is built from TRBV9 and TRBJ2-5, with D unresolved. This CDR3 has 13 amino acids. V shed 0 bases and J shed 5 bases, with 8 bases lying between them. Germline CDR1 and CDR2: SGDLS and YYNGEE. CDR3 DNA: TGTGCCAGCAGCGTAGATCCCCAGGAGACCCAGTACTTC. Encoded protein: CASSVDPQETQYF.

This sequence joins TRBV18 and TRBJ2-5; 9 bases match TRBD1. Germline loops: CDR1 KGHSH, CDR2 LQKENI. CDR3 length equals 13 residues. With V trimmed by 6 bases and J by 5 bases, 4 bases remained unmatched. The chain's CDR3 is CASSAGQGETQYF. The DNA of the CDR3 is TGTGCCAGCTCCGCCGGACAGGGGGAGACCCAGTACTTC.

V and J are TRBV2 and TRBJ2-5; 7 nucleotides align to TRBD1. The J call may not be correct, given that the DNA end is closer to TRBJ2-7. The CDR3 sequence is 13 residues long. The germline V gene has CDR1 SNHLY and CDR2 FYNNEI. The CDR3 coding sequence is TGTGCCAGCAGAAAGGGGACAGTGTACGAGCAGTACTTC. Its translation is CASRKGTVYEQYF.